The entry below describes one T cell receptor beta chain. Authors' methods: It was from reference gene primer amplification that nucleated cell counts were estimated. Profiling relied on immunoSEQ multiplex PCR, and the TCRdb table lists in-frame clones only, not all of them. Clone size and V and J calls were adopted from that table, with D and trimming inferred from the DNA. The sample yields 120,000 to 150,000 clones, 79% seen once. Per the germline V gene, CDR1 is SGHDT and CDR2 is YYEEEE. There are 13 residues in the CDR3. The ends lost 2 bases at V and 7 bases at J; junction bases unmatched: 3. This entry comes from a study of blood T cell repertoires in COVID-19. Study information: Sites across the United States, Italy and Spain contributed samples from acute and convalescent COVID-19. PBMCs, B-cell-depleted T cells, or T cells were the source of the cDNA or gDNA that made up the material.

The V gene is TRBV5-6, the J gene TRBJ1-2; 9 bases are a match to TRBD1. Sequencing used peripheral blood. The clonotype originates from a man between 50 and 59 years old with active or convalescent COVID-19. This chain's CDR3 is CASSFGQGSGYTF. In DNA, the CDR3 is TGTGCCAGCAGCTTTGGACAGGGGAGTGGCTACACCTTC.